The 25 T cell receptor beta chains reported below all come from one sample, sequenced in a study of blood T cell repertoires in COVID-19. Sequencing used immunoSEQ multiplex PCR; TCRdb keeps in-frame clones, though not all of them. The sample yields 250,000 to 350,000 clones, just under 90% seen once. The sample was peripheral blood. These receptors originate from a woman in her fifties or sixties with COVID-19, enrolled during active disease.

The J gene is TRBJ2-5, the V gene TRBV3-1 (or the pseudogene TRBV3-2), with a weak D call TRBD2 (6 bases). The CDR3 totals 15 residues. V lost 3 bases and J lost 7, with 18 bases in between. CDR1 LGHDT and CDR2 YNNKEL come from the germline V gene (reference sequence). CDR3 DNA: TGTGCCAGCAGCCATGGGCGGGACGCCCTAAGGACCCAGTACTTC. Protein: CASSHGRDALRTQYF.

V and J are TRBV19 and TRBJ2-5; no clear D. The CDR3 covers 11 residues. The V end was cut by 3 bases, the J end by 4 bases, with 3 bases between. CDR1 LNHDA and CDR2 SQIVND come from the germline V gene (reference sequence). The CDR3 is CASSMRETQYF. In DNA form, the CDR3 reads TGTGCCAGTAGTATGAGAGAGACCCAGTACTTC.

The V gene is TRBV6-2 or TRBV6-3, the J gene TRBJ1-1; D is possibly TRBD1 (6 bases). The V end lost 5 bases, the J end lost 7 bases, and 17 bases lay between the germline ends. The germline gives CDR1 MNHEY, CDR2 SVGEGT. The CDR3 spans 14 residues. CDR3 in DNA: TGTGCCAGCAGTAACCCACGGGGGGCGGGTGAAGCTTTCTTT. Its protein is CASSNPRGAGEAFF.

The genes are TRBV11-3 and TRBJ2-3, with TRBD2 matching 11 bases. The CDR3 totals 16 residues. Looked up from germline, CDR1 is SGHNT and CDR2 is YENEEA. The junction had 6 bases not matched to a gene; V was cut back by 5 bases and J by 2 bases. For the CDR3, the DNA is TGTGCCAGCAGCCCGGGACTAGCGGTCTACACAGATACGCAGTATTTT. Its translation: CASSPGLAVYTDTQYF.

The CDR3: CASSEDSSQHF. CDR3 DNA sequence: TGTGCCAGCAGTGAAGACAGTTCCCAGCATTTT. J is TRBJ1-5 and V is TRBV6-1; no reliable D call. The length of the CDR3 is 11 residues. V gave up 1 base and J gave up 11 bases, with 6 bases separating them. Germline-derived CDR1 and CDR2 are MNHNS and SASEGT.

V and J are TRBV6-5 and TRBJ2-7; the D gene is possibly TRBD2 (5 bases). CDR1 MNHEY and CDR2 SVGAGI come from the germline V gene. With 2 bases removed from V and 0 bases from J, the gap between germline ends came to 11 bases. The CDR3 spans 15 residues. This chain's CDR3 is CASSYVAGPSYEQYF. In DNA, the CDR3 is TGTGCCAGCAGTTACGTTGCGGGCCCCTCCTACGAGCAGTACTTC.

The chain links TRBV29-1 to TRBJ2-1; unclear D gene. This CDR3 is 11 amino acids long. CDR1 and CDR2 (germline): SQVTM, ANQGSEA. The germline V and J ends were trimmed by 5 bases and 4 bases, with 6 bases remaining between them. The CDR3 bases are TGCAGCGTTACGGAGTACAATGAGCAGTTCTTC. Translation: CSVTEYNEQFF.

This clone was seen just once. The rearrangement links TRBV18 to TRBJ1-4; D not certain. The CDR3 has 16 amino acids. Trimming removed 6 bases at V and 10 bases at J, with 24 bases between. The germline V gene has CDR1 KGHSH and CDR2 LQKENI. The CDR3 sequence is CASSSLVLEDPGKLFF. CDR3 coding DNA: TGTGCCAGCTCGTCTTTAGTTTTGGAGGACCCTGGAAAACTGTTTTTT.

The rearrangement joins TRBV30 to TRBJ1-5; 11 positions match TRBD1. The CDR3 covers 15 residues. Germline CDR1 GTSNPN, CDR2 SVGIG (reference sequence). J lost 6 bases, V lost 2 bases, and 6 bases had no gene match. Here the CDR3 reads CAWSPWTGGGQPQHF. In DNA form, the CDR3 reads TGTGCCTGGAGTCCTTGGACAGGGGGCGGTCAGCCCCAGCATTTT.

V is TRBV9 and J is TRBJ1-2; perhaps TRBD1 as D (5 bases). This CDR3 comprises 15 residues. V was clipped by 0 bases and J by 3 bases, with 12 bases between them. Germline values: CDR1 SGDLS, CDR2 YYNGEE. CDR3 residues: CASSVAQGNYYGYTF. CDR3 nucleotide sequence: TGTGCCAGCAGCGTAGCTCAGGGAAACTACTATGGCTACACCTTC.

CDR3 loop: CSVKTGGQPQHF. CDR3 coding DNA: TGCAGCGTTAAGACAGGGGGTCAGCCCCAGCATTTT. V usage is TRBV29-1 and J usage is TRBJ1-5, with 9 bases aligning to TRBD1. The ends lost 5 bases at V and 6 bases at J; junction bases unmatched: 2. The CDR3 is 12 amino acids. From germline, CDR1 is SQVTM and CDR2 ANQGSEA.

This sequence joins TRBV25-1 and TRBJ1-1, with 9 bases fitting TRBD1. This CDR3 has 14 residues. Trimming removed 7 bases from V and 5 bases from J; junction bases left unmatched: 8. The germline V gene has CDR1 MGHDK and CDR2 SYGVNS. The CDR3 DNA sequence: TGTGCCAGCACTTCCGGGACAGGGTCGACTGAAGCTTTCTTT. Translation gives CASTSGTGSTEAFF. The variable domain in full, completed from reference TRBV25-1 and TRBJ1-1, reads EADIYQTPRYLVIGTGKKITLECSQTMGHDKMYWYQQDPGMELHLIHYSYGVNSTEKGDLSSESTVSRIRTEHFPLTLESARPSHTSQYLCASTSGTGSTEAFFGQGTRLTVV.

This chain connects TRBV5-4 to TRBJ2-3, with D tentatively TRBD2 (5 bases). V shed 0 bases and J shed 0 bases, with 14 bases lying between them. Germline V gene data show CDR1 as SGHNT and CDR2 as YYREEE (reference sequence). This CDR3 region has 17 residues. The CDR3 DNA reads as TGTGCCAGCAGCTTGGGTGACTATTATTCTAGCACAGATACGCAGTATTTT. Amino acid sequence: CASSLGDYYSSTDTQYF.

This chain joins TRBV18 and TRBJ2-2, with 7 bases fitting TRBD2. The trim removed 8 bases at V and 1 base at J, leaving 4 bases unmatched. CDR3 length: 14 residues. The germline CDR1 and CDR2 sequences are KGHSH and LQKENI. Here the CDR3 DNA reads TGTGCCAGCCGAGCGGGGTGGAACACCGGGGAGCTGTTTTTT. As protein: CASRAGWNTGELFF.

V is TRBV6-5 and J is TRBJ2-7; 7 nucleotides match TRBD2. CDR1 is MNHEY, CDR2 SVGAGI, per germline. After removal of 7 bases from V and 3 bases from J, the junction contained 9 bases not matched to a gene. This CDR3 region has 14 residues. The CDR3 DNA follows: TGTGCCAGCACCGGAGGACTAGGGTACTACGAGCAGTACTTC. Its protein product is CASTGGLGYYEQYF.

The V gene is TRBV3-1 (or the pseudogene TRBV3-2), the J gene TRBJ1-1; D remains unclear. The V end was cut by 3 bases, the J end by 1 base, with 15 bases between. Germline assignment: CDR1 LGHDT and CDR2 YNNKEL (reference sequence). This CDR3 is built from 16 residues. The DNA of the CDR3 is TGTGCCAGCAGCCACCCGCGGCCAAGAGGGAACACTGAAGCTTTCTTT. Its protein product is CASSHPRPRGNTEAFF.

The chain uses TRBV4-1 and TRBJ1-5; perhaps TRBD1 as D (5 bases). This CDR3 region has 15 residues. The germline gives CDR1 MGHRA, CDR2 YSYEKL. Trimming shortened V by 1 base and J by 4 bases, and 11 bases separated the two germline ends. The CDR3 loop is CASSQARGVNQPQHF. In DNA, the CDR3 is TGCGCCAGCAGCCAAGCCCGGGGGGTTAATCAGCCCCAGCATTTT.

This chain uses TRBV7-8 with TRBJ2-3, with TRBD2 matching over 9 bases. Germline trimming cut 1 base from V and 6 bases from J; bases unmatched to any gene: 5. Germline CDR1 SGHVS, CDR2 FQNEAQ. This CDR3 is built from 15 residues. For the CDR3, the DNA is TGTGCCAGCAGCTTAGGGGGTAGCGGGAGCGATACGCAGTATTTT. This translates into CASSLGGSGSDTQYF. The full variable domain, its missing parts supplied by reference TRBV7-8 and TRBJ2-3, is GAGVSQSPRYKVAKRGQDVALRCDPISGHVSLFWYQQALGQGPEFLTYFQNEAQLDKSGLPSDRFFAERPEGSVSTLKIQRTQQEDSAVYLCASSLGGSGSDTQYFGPGTRLTVL.

V is TRBV18 and J is TRBJ1-2; no definite D call. The CDR3 covers 13 residues. Per the germline V gene, CDR1 is KGHSH and CDR2 is LQKENI. Trimming cost V 2 bases and J 1 base, with 5 bases left between them. The CDR3 loop reads CASSPGSNYGYTF. The CDR3 DNA is TGTGCCAGCTCACCAGGCAGTAACTATGGCTACACCTTC. The full variable domain, its missing parts supplied by reference TRBV18 and TRBJ1-2, is NAGVMQNPRHLVRRRGQEARLRCSPMKGHSHVYWYRQLPEEGLKFMVYLQKENIIDESGMPKERFSAEFPKEGPSILRIQQVVRGDSAAYFCASSPGSNYGYTFGSGTRLTVV.

This rearrangement joins TRBV18 to TRBJ2-7, with 14 bases matching TRBD2. This CDR3 comprises 17 residues. Trimming took 3 bases from V and 5 from J; bases not matched to a gene: 9. Germline CDR1 and CDR2: KGHSH and LQKENI. The DNA for the CDR3 is TGTGCCAGCTCACCTCCCGAGACTAGCGGGAGGGCCCACGAGCAGTACTTC. This encodes CASSPPETSGRAHEQYF. Looking up the rest from reference TRBV18 and TRBJ2-7 gives the full variable domain: NAGVMQNPRHLVRRRGQEARLRCSPMKGHSHVYWYRQLPEEGLKFMVYLQKENIIDESGMPKERFSAEFPKEGPSILRIQQVVRGDSAAYFCASSPPETSGRAHEQYFGPGTRLTVT.

This chain joins TRBV7-8 and TRBJ2-5, with TRBD2 matching over 11 bases. This CDR3 region has 16 residues. CDR1 SGHVS and CDR2 FQNEAQ come from the germline V gene. The ends lost 6 bases at V and 5 bases at J; junction bases unmatched: 11. The CDR3 here is CASSHRLAGIRETQYF. In DNA form, the CDR3 reads TGTGCCAGCAGTCATAGACTAGCGGGAATCCGGGAGACCCAGTACTTC. The full variable domain, rest sourced from reference TRBV7-8 and TRBJ2-5, is GAGVSQSPRYKVAKRGQDVALRCDPISGHVSLFWYQQALGQGPEFLTYFQNEAQLDKSGLPSDRFFAERPEGSVSTLKIQRTQQEDSAVYLCASSHRLAGIRETQYFGPGTRLLVL.

The rearrangement links TRBV28 to TRBJ1-2, with 8 bases fitting TRBD1. The germline V gene has CDR1 MDHEN and CDR2 SYDVKM. Germline trimming cut 4 bases from V and 5 bases from J; bases unmatched to any gene: 6. The CDR3 length is 14 residues. For the CDR3, the DNA is TGTGCCAGCAGTTGGATACAGGGGGAATATGGCTACACCTTC. Residues: CASSWIQGEYGYTF.

This clone has a single count. The V call is TRBV9, the J call TRBJ1-6, with TRBD1 matching over 7 bases. Germline V lookup: CDR1 SGDLS, CDR2 YYNGEE. The CDR3 spans 14 residues. The V segment lost 4 bases and the J segment 14 bases; nucleotides outside the gene matches: 12. The CDR3 loop is CASSPTGDGGALHF. CDR3 in DNA: TGTGCCAGCAGCCCTACAGGGGACGGAGGGGCCCTCCACTTT.

The genes are TRBV18 and TRBJ2-5; TRBD2 matches at 12 bases. The germline CDR1 and CDR2 sequences are KGHSH and LQKENI. The CDR3 covers 18 residues. With V trimmed by 0 bases and J by 1 base, 6 bases remained unmatched. Written as DNA, the CDR3 is TGTGCCAGCTCACCACCGGGTCTAGCGGGAGGGGGCCAAGAGACCCAGTACTTC. It specifies CASSPPGLAGGGQETQYF. The full variable domain, completed using reference TRBV18 and TRBJ2-5, is NAGVMQNPRHLVRRRGQEARLRCSPMKGHSHVYWYRQLPEEGLKFMVYLQKENIIDESGMPKERFSAEFPKEGPSILRIQQVVRGDSAAYFCASSPPGLAGGGQETQYFGPGTRLLVL.

This chain uses TRBV6-5 with TRBJ1-1; tentatively, D is TRBD1 (6 bases). Germline loops: CDR1 MNHEY, CDR2 SVGAGI. CDR3 length: 14 residues. V was trimmed by 6 bases and J by 2 bases, leaving 13 bases between them. CDR3 bases: TGTGCCAGCAGATTGGGACATCTCAACACTGAAGCTTTCTTT. Translated: CASRLGHLNTEAFF.